Below are 6 T cell receptor beta chains sequenced from a single sample in a study of blood T cell repertoires in COVID-19. This table comes from immunoSEQ multiplex PCR, and its TCRdb copy is limited to in-frame clones, with some not included. The profile shows over 200,000 clones, 70% to 90% of them singletons. Material for sequencing was peripheral blood. Every receptor here comes from a human donor in a cohort sampled during active COVID-19.

V is TRBV27 and J is TRBJ1-5, with D possibly TRBD1 on 6 matching bases. CDR1 and CDR2 (germline): MNHEY, SMNVEV (reference sequence). This CDR3 has 15 residues. The ends were cut back, 6 bases at V and 6 bases at J, with 18 bases in the middle. The chain's CDR3 is CASSGTRSGGQPQHF. In DNA, the CDR3 is TGTGCCAGCAGCGGGACAAGATCGGGCGGTCAGCCCCAGCATTTT.

The genes are TRBV7-8 and TRBJ2-1; 13 nucleotides agree with TRBD2. V shed 1 base and J 3 bases; nucleotides not matched to a gene: 6. This CDR3 is 18 amino acids long. CDR1 is SGHVS, CDR2 FQNEAQ, per germline. The CDR3 sequence is CASSLDRTSGRNYNEQFF. In DNA, the CDR3 is TGTGCCAGCAGCTTAGATCGGACTAGCGGGAGAAACTACAATGAGCAGTTCTTC. Complete variable domain (other parts from reference TRBV7-8 and TRBJ2-1): GAGVSQSPRYKVAKRGQDVALRCDPISGHVSLFWYQQALGQGPEFLTYFQNEAQLDKSGLPSDRFFAERPEGSVSTLKIQRTQQEDSAVYLCASSLDRTSGRNYNEQFFGPGTRLTVL.

V gene TRBV18 combines with J gene TRBJ1-6; possible D gene TRBD1, 5 bases. V shed 0 bases and J shed 6 bases, with 12 bases lying between them. Per the germline V gene, CDR1 is KGHSH and CDR2 is LQKENI. The CDR3 consists of 16 residues. The CDR3: CASSPPRDGINSPLHF. The CDR3 bases are TGTGCCAGCTCACCACCGCGGGACGGAATTAATTCACCCCTCCACTTT.

The CDR3 reads CASSQGAVWGGGYEQYF. DNA for the CDR3: TGCGCCAGCAGCCAAGGAGCGGTTTGGGGAGGGGGGTACGAGCAGTACTTC. The chain is built from TRBV4-3 and TRBJ2-7, with D perhaps TRBD2 (7 bases). The CDR3 is made up of 17 amino acids. With 1 base removed from V and 4 bases from J, the gap between germline ends came to 20 bases. Germline V CDR1 and CDR2: LGHNA, YSLEER.

The table lists this clone with a few counts. The chain employs TRBV6-5 and TRBJ2-7; 9 bases are a match to TRBD2. CDR1 MNHEY and CDR2 SVGAGI come from the germline V gene. The length of the CDR3 is 15 residues. Germline trimming cut 2 bases from V and 1 base from J; bases unmatched to any gene: 3. CDR3 nucleotides: TGTGCCAGCAGTTACCTGACTAGCGGTTCCTACGAGCAGTACTTC. It encodes CASSYLTSGSYEQYF.

CDR3: CASTSRAGADNEQFF. As DNA, the CDR3 is TGTGCCAGCACCTCTCGCGCGGGGGCCGACAATGAGCAGTTCTTC. The V call is TRBV6-6, the J call TRBJ2-1; tentatively, D is TRBD2 (7 bases). The CDR3 loop spans 15 amino acids. Germline-derived CDR1 and CDR2 are MNHNY and SVGAGI (reference sequence). The ends were cut back, 7 bases at V and 5 bases at J, with 18 bases in the middle.